Sequencing of this T cell receptor beta chain was carried out in a study of shared clonotypes between healthy human individuals. The CDR3 covers 13 residues. CDR1 and CDR2 (germline): MRHNA, SNTAGT. The J segment lost 2 bases and the V segment lost 4 bases, leaving 1 base of the junction unmatched. Regarding the study as a whole: Owing to a small donor count, the genetic and exposure-history diversity represented was limited.

The data were produced by immunoSEQ multiplex PCR, yet TCRdb's version contains in-frame clones alone and is incomplete. The profile covers about 580,000 clones, with 98% appearing a single time and 0.25% to 0.35% taken by the ten largest. CD45RO-negative, CCR7-selected cells formed the naive CD8 fraction, which excluded terminally differentiated effector memory CD45RA+ cells. A remark on this clone: Its target is unknown.

Sequenced: naive CD8+ T cells sorted from blood. The chain is built from TRBV6-4 and TRBJ2-7; 8 bases align to TRBD1. The receptor was isolated from a man aged 25 to 45 in good health. The CDR3 region is CASSGDRTYEQYF. CDR3 nucleotides: TGTGCCAGCAGTGGGGACAGGACCTACGAGCAGTACTTC.